This TCR beta chain emerged from a study of response to subunit inactivated influenza vaccine. This clonotype has a handful of counts. Trimming left V 6 bases short and J 3 bases short, with 18 bases between. Germline CDR1 reads SNHLY; CDR2 reads FYNNEI. This CDR3 region has 15 residues. MiXCR, run by TCRdb on the RT-PCR reads, gives a single entry per CDR3 protein. The table records 650,000 to 850,000 distinct CDR3 sequences, around 14% of them present only once. The clonotype originates from a man between 50 and 59 years old who received an inactivated influenza vaccine. Sequences were derived from PBMCs from blood, sampled approximately 15 days before vaccination. This chain joins TRBV2 and TRBJ2-7; possibly TRBD1 or TRBD2 for D (5 bases each). CDR3 in amino acids: CASSLTQGRGYEQYF. CDR3 sequence (DNA): TGTGCCAGCAGCCTTACTCAGGGTCGGGGCTACGAGCAGTACTTC.